The 21 T cell receptor beta chains below come from one sample, sequenced in a study of shared clonotypes between healthy human individuals (dated by TCRdb to between 2020 and 2021). The receptor library was made with the immunoSEQ multiplex PCR assay. TCRdb's version of the immuneACCESS table is confined to in-frame rearrangements and falls short of the full clone set. An unresolved V gene accounts for under half of the shortfall where checked; the remainder is of unknown origin. The sample records roughly 1,500,000 clones, 98% of which are singletons. The ten largest clones represent 0.36% of the sample. Material for sequencing was naive CD4+ T cells sorted from blood. In light of the paper, this sample's cell subset or site label describes: CD45RA+ positively selected. These TCRs come from a man aged 25 to 40 in good health.

The V and J genes are TRBV5-5 and TRBJ2-6, with D perhaps matching TRBD1 (6 bases). The CDR3 spans 15 residues. Germline CDR1 reads SGHKS; CDR2 reads YYEKEE (reference sequence). V gave up 2 bases and J gave up 2 bases, with 8 bases separating them. CDR3 DNA: TGTGCCAGCAGCTTACAGGGAGCTGGGGCCAACGTCCTGACTTTC. Translated: CASSLQGAGANVLTF.

The chain's CDR3 is CATSRDLVQGLRNTGELFF. CDR3 in DNA: TGTGCCACCAGCAGAGATTTAGTACAGGGACTACGAAACACCGGGGAGCTGTTTTTT. The chain uses TRBV15 and TRBJ2-2; TRBD2 might be the D (7 bases). This CDR3 comprises 19 residues. V was cut by 0 bases and J by 2 bases, with 19 bases left in between. Germline V gene lookup returns CDR1 LNHNV and CDR2 YYDKDF (reference sequence).

The rearrangement uses TRBV30 and TRBJ1-1; D may be TRBD1 (5 bases). Germline CDR1 and CDR2: GTSNPN and SVGIG (reference sequence). CDR3 length: 13 amino acids. The ends were cut back, 3 bases at V and 1 base at J, with 9 bases in the middle. The chain's CDR3 is CAWSGTPNTEAFF. In nucleotides, the CDR3 is TGTGCCTGGAGCGGGACCCCGAACACTGAAGCTTTCTTT.

CDR3 in DNA: TGTGCCAGCAGTGAAGGACAGGCGATGAACACTGAAGCTTTCTTT. Translating gives CASSEGQAMNTEAFF. This chain uses TRBV2 with TRBJ1-1; maybe TRBD1 (6 bases). This CDR3 comprises 15 residues. V was shortened by 1 base and J by 0 bases, with 9 bases between the two germline ends. The germline V gene encodes CDR1 SNHLY and CDR2 FYNNEI.

The CDR3 protein is CATKMNTEAFF. The DNA of the CDR3 is TGTGCCACAAAAATGAACACTGAAGCTTTCTTT. This rearrangement joins TRBV10-3 to TRBJ1-1; D is unclear. Germline loops: CDR1 ENHRY, CDR2 SYGVKD. Trimming pared 10 bases from V and 0 bases from J, leaving 6 bases between. This CDR3 has 11 residues.

The chain links TRBV9 to TRBJ2-7; D not certain. V lost 3 bases and J 1 base, leaving 8 bases between the germline ends. The CDR3 length is 13 residues. Germline loops: CDR1 SGDLS, CDR2 YYNGEE. Written as DNA, the CDR3 is TGTGCCAGCAGCGCTGCAAATTCCTACGAGCAGTACTTC. Protein: CASSAANSYEQYF. Full variable domain (outside the CDR3, taken from reference TRBV9 and TRBJ2-7): DSGVTQTPKHLITATGQRVTLRCSPRSGDLSVYWYQQSLDQGLQFLIQYYNGEERAKGNILERFSAQQFPDLHSELNLSSLELGDSALYFCASSAANSYEQYFGPGTRLTVT.

V and J are TRBV18 and TRBJ2-7; D may correspond to TRBD1 or TRBD2 (6 bases each). CDR3 length: 15 residues. V was cut by 6 bases and J by 4 bases, with 19 bases left in between. Germline V gene lookup returns CDR1 KGHSH and CDR2 LQKENI. The CDR3 sequence is CASSPMGGLGYEQYF. CDR3 coding DNA: TGTGCCAGCTCCCCTATGGGGGGCTTAGGATACGAGCAGTACTTC.

V gene TRBV6-1 combines with J gene TRBJ2-2; D is possibly TRBD2 (6 bases). The CDR3 has 20 amino acids. V was cut by 1 base and J by 5 bases, with 26 bases left in between. Germline V gene data show CDR1 as MNHNS and CDR2 as SASEGT. This CDR3 reads CASSEDLAEGSGVYTGELFF. CDR3 sequence (DNA): TGTGCCAGCAGTGAAGACCTAGCCGAGGGATCGGGAGTTTATACCGGGGAGCTGTTTTTT.

The CDR3 DNA is TGTGCCAGCTCCCCTCGGGACAGGGAATCGGATACGCAGTATTTT. Translated, it gives CASSPRDRESDTQYF. This chain links TRBV18 with TRBJ2-3, with TRBD1 identical over 9 bases. With 6 bases clipped from V and 6 bases from J, the junction kept 10 bases outside the gene matches. The CDR3 is 15 residues long. CDR1 is KGHSH, CDR2 LQKENI, per germline.

The J gene is TRBJ2-3, the V gene TRBV12-5, with D hard to call. CDR1 and CDR2 from the germline V gene are LGHNT and FRNRAP. Trimming left V 1 base short and J 2 bases short, with 7 bases between. The CDR3 spans 14 residues. In DNA form, the CDR3 reads TGTGCTAGTGGTTTGGGAGTGTTCACAGATACGCAGTATTTT. The encoded protein is CASGLGVFTDTQYF.

The chain recombines TRBV18 with TRBJ2-5; the match to TRBD1 covers 7 bases. The trim removed 1 base at V and 7 bases at J, leaving 12 bases unmatched. Germline CDR1 and CDR2: KGHSH and LQKENI. This CDR3 region has 16 residues. CDR3 coding DNA: TGTGCCAGCTCACCACTTCCAACAGGGGCCTCGTTGACCCAGTACTTC. Protein sequence: CASSPLPTGASLTQYF.

In regard to this clone: The junction differs from germline at one of its ends, possibly a read error. The CDR3: CASSYSPEILHF. As DNA, the CDR3 is TGTGCCAGCAGTTACTCCCCCGAAATCCTGCACTTC. This chain links TRBV6-5 with TRBJ2-7; D remains unclear. Germline V gene sequence: CDR1 MNHEY, CDR2 SVGAGI. This CDR3 contains 12 residues.

The chain employs TRBV4-1 and TRBJ2-5; 10 positions agree with TRBD1. V was clipped by 4 bases and J by 3 bases; unmatched bases: 5. This CDR3 is 15 amino acids long. Per germline, CDR1 MGHRA and CDR2 YSYEKL. In DNA form, the CDR3 reads TGCGCCAGCAGCCGGGCCGGGACAGGGGAAGAGACCCAGTACTTC. Encoded protein: CASSRAGTGEETQYF.

The chain employs TRBV11-2 and TRBJ2-2; 8 bases map to TRBD1. Germline V gene lookup returns CDR1 SGHAT and CDR2 FQNNGV. J lost 4 bases, V lost 6 bases, and 7 bases had no gene match. The CDR3 has 15 amino acids. The DNA for the CDR3 is TGTGCCAGCAGTATGACAGGGGTTGCCACCGGGGAGCTGTTTTTT. Translated, it gives CASSMTGVATGELFF.

The CDR3 sequence: CASSLRGLNYGYTF. CDR3 coding DNA: TGTGCCAGCAGCTTGAGGGGCCTTAACTATGGCTACACCTTC. V usage is TRBV5-6 and J usage is TRBJ1-2; D is perhaps TRBD1 (5 bases). Deletions cut 1 base from V and 1 base from J, with 8 bases between. Germline loops: CDR1 SGHDT, CDR2 YYEEEE. This CDR3 is built from 14 residues.

The chain uses TRBV30 and TRBJ1-2; D unresolved. The germline V gene encodes CDR1 GTSNPN and CDR2 SVGIG (reference sequence). CDR3 size: 11 residues. V was trimmed by 2 bases and J by 4 bases, leaving 5 bases between them. CDR3 residues: CAWSHSYGYTF. CDR3 bases: TGTGCCTGGAGTCACAGCTATGGCTACACCTTC.

The chain joins TRBV7-9 to TRBJ2-1; possibly TRBD1 for D (5 bases). The CDR3 totals 14 residues. Germline V lookup: CDR1 SEHNR, CDR2 FQNEAQ (reference sequence). Trimming removed 1 base from V and 3 bases from J, with 7 bases in between. CDR3 residues: CASSLGQYYNEQFF. Written as DNA, the CDR3 is TGTGCCAGCAGCTTAGGACAGTACTACAATGAGCAGTTCTTC. Using reference TRBV7-9 and TRBJ2-1 for the parts outside the CDR3, the full variable domain is DTGVSQNPRHKITKRGQNVTFRCDPISEHNRLYWYRQTLGQGPEFLTYFQNEAQLEKSRLLSDRFSAERPKGSFSTLEIQRTEQGDSAMYLCASSLGQYYNEQFFGPGTRLTVL.

Notes on this clone: An end of the junction does not agree with germline; a read error may underlie this. The chain carries TRBV7-9 and TRBJ2-7; 7 bases agree with TRBD1. The CDR3 runs 15 residues. CDR1 SEHNR and CDR2 FQNEAQ come from the germline V gene (reference sequence). The CDR3 DNA reads TGTGCCAGCAGCTTAGCTTCAGGGGGTCTGGACCGCCGTCAGTTC. As protein: CASSLASGGLDRRQF.

The chain carries TRBV5-5 and TRBJ1-1; D gene unclear. CDR1 SGHKS and CDR2 YYEKEE come from the germline V gene (reference sequence). The CDR3 extends over 15 amino acids. V gave up 0 bases and J gave up 4 bases, with 13 bases separating them. CDR3 loop: CASSLGVVWVTEAFF. The CDR3, as DNA: TGTGCCAGCAGCTTGGGGGTAGTGTGGGTCACTGAAGCTTTCTTT. The full variable domain, in which reference TRBV5-5 and TRBJ1-1 provide the parts outside the CDR3, is DAGVTQSPTHLIKTRGQQVTLRCSPISGHKSVSWYQQVLGQGPQFIFQYYEKEERGRGNFPDRFSARQFPNYSSELNVNALLLGDSALYLCASSLGVVWVTEAFFGQGTRLTVV.

The J gene is TRBJ2-1, the V gene TRBV5-1, with a possible D match to TRBD2 (6 bases). Per germline, CDR1 SGHRS and CDR2 YFSETQ. The CDR3 covers 17 residues. Trimming took 0 bases from V and 9 from J, leaving 22 bases between them. In DNA, the CDR3 is TGCGCCAGCAGCTTGGGCCCCCCAGTAGCGGCAACAGGTGAGCAGTTCTTC. Its protein product is CASSLGPPVAATGEQFF.

This clone was counted a single time. This chain links TRBV6-1 with TRBJ1-4; possible D gene TRBD1, 5 bases. V lost 2 bases, J lost 3 bases, and 13 bases lay in between. Germline V gene sequence: CDR1 MNHNS, CDR2 SASEGT. The CDR3 extends over 16 amino acids. The DNA for the CDR3 is TGTGCCAGCAGTGAACGAGGGGAAACGGCTAATGAAAAACTGTTTTTT. It specifies CASSERGETANEKLFF.